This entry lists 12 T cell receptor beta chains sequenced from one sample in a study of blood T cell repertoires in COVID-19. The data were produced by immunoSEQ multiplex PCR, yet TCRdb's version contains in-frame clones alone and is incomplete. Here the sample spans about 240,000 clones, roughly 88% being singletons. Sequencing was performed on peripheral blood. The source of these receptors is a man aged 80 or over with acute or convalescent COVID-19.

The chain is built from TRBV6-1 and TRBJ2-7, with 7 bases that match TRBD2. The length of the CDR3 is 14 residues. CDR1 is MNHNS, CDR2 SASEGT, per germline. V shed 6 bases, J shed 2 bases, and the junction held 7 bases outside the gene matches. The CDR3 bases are TGTGCCAGCAGGCTGGCCGGGACTACCTACGAGCAGTACTTC. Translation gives CASRLAGTTYEQYF.

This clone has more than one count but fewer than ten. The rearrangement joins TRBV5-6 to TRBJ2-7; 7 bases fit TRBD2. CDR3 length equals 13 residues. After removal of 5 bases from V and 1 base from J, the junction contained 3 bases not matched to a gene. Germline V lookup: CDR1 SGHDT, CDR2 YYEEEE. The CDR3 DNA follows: TGTGCCAGCAGTCGGGAGGCTTCCTACGAGCAGTACTTC. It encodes CASSREASYEQYF. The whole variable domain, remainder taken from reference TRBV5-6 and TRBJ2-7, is DAGVTQSPTHLIKTRGQQVTLRCSPKSGHDTVSWYQQALGQGPQFIFQYYEEEERQRGNFPDRFSGHQFPNYSSELNVNALLLGDSALYLCASSREASYEQYFGPGTRLTVT.

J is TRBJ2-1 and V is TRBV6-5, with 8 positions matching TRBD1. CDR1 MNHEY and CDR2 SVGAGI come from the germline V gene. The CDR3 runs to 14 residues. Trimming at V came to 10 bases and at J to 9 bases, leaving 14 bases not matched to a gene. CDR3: CATTERQGLGEQFF. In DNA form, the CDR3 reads TGTGCCACCACAGAGAGACAGGGGTTGGGTGAGCAGTTCTTC.

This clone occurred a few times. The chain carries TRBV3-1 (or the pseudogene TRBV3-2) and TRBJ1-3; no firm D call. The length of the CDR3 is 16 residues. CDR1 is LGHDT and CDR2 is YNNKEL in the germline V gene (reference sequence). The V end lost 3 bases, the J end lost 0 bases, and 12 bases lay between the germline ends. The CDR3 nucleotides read TGTGCCAGCAGCCATATACAGTCTCGCTCTGGAAACACCATATATTTT. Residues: CASSHIQSRSGNTIYF.

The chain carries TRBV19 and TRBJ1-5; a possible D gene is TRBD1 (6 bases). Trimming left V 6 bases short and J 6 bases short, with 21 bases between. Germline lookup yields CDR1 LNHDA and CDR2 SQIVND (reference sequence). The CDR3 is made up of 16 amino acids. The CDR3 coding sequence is TGTGCCAGTAGCCTCTTACAGGGTTTAGGGGGTCAGCCCCAGCATTTT. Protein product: CASSLLQGLGGQPQHF.

CDR3 residues: CASRGLFGYTF. As DNA, the CDR3 is TGTGCCAGCAGGGGGCTCTTTGGCTACACCTTC. This sequence joins TRBV12-3 or TRBV12-4 and TRBJ1-2; TRBD1 might be the D (5 bases). Trimming shortened V by 6 bases and J by 7 bases, and 9 bases separated the two germline ends. This CDR3 region has 11 residues.

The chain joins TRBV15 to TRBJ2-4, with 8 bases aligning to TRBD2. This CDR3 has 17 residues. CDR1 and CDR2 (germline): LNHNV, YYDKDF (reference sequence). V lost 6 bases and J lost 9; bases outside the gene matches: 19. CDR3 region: CATSSARSAGGGGIQYF. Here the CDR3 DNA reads TGTGCCACCAGTTCCGCACGTTCCGCGGGGGGAGGCGGCATTCAGTACTTC. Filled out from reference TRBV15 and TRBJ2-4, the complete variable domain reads DAMVIQNPRYQVTQFGKPVTLSCSQTLNHNVMYWYQQKSSQAPKLLFHYYDKDFNNEADTPDNFQSRRPNTSFCFLDIRSPGLGDTAMYLCATSSARSAGGGGIQYFGAGTRLSVL.

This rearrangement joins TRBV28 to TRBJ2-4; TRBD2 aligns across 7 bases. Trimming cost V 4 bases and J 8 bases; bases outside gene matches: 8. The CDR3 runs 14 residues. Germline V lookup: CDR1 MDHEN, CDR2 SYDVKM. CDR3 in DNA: TGTGCCAGCAGTTACCAGCGGGATCTTGACATTCAGTACTTC. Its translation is CASSYQRDLDIQYF.

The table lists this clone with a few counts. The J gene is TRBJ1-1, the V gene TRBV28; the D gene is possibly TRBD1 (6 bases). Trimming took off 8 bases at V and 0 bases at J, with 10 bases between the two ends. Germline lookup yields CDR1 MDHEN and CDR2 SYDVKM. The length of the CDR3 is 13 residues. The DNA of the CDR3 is TGTGCCAGCGTCCGGGACATGAACACTGAAGCTTTCTTT. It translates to CASVRDMNTEAFF.

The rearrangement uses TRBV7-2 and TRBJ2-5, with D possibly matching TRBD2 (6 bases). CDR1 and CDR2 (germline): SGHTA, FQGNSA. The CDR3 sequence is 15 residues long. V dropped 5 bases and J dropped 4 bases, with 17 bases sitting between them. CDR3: CASSPFGGGTETQYF. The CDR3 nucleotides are TGTGCCAGCAGCCCTTTTGGGGGAGGAACAGAGACCCAGTACTTC.

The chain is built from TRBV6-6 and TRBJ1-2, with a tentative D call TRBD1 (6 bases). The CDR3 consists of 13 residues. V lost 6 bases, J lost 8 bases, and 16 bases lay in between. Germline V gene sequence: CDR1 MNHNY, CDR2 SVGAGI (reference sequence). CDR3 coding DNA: TGTGCCAGCAGCGACGGACAGTTCGGGGGCTACACCTTC. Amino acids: CASSDGQFGGYTF.

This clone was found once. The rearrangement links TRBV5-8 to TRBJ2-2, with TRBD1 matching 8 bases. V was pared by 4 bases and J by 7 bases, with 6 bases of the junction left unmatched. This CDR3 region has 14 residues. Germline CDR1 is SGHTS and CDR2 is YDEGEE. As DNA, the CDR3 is TGTGCCAGCAGCCCCGACAGGGGTAACGGGGAGCTGTTTTTT. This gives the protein CASSPDRGNGELFF.